This T cell receptor beta chain was sequenced in a study of brain T cells in children with intractable seizures. The method was immunoSEQ multiplex PCR; TCRdb's version includes in-frame clones alone and lacks a portion of them. The repertoire holds 65,000 to 85,000 clones, with 93% as singletons. Patients received at least one anti-epileptic drug before surgery. The CDR3 spans 14 residues. V was cut by 7 bases and J by 7 bases, with 17 bases left in between. Looked up from germline, CDR1 is MNHEY and CDR2 is SVGAGI. This receptor was identified in a boy in the first two years of life with tuberous sclerosis and intractable seizures. Source: peripheral blood, taken at surgery. This chain joins TRBV6-5 and TRBJ1-5; D unclear. This CDR3 reads CASTETGIVQPQHF. CDR3 nucleotides: TGTGCCAGCACCGAAACCGGGATAGTCCAGCCCCAGCATTTT.